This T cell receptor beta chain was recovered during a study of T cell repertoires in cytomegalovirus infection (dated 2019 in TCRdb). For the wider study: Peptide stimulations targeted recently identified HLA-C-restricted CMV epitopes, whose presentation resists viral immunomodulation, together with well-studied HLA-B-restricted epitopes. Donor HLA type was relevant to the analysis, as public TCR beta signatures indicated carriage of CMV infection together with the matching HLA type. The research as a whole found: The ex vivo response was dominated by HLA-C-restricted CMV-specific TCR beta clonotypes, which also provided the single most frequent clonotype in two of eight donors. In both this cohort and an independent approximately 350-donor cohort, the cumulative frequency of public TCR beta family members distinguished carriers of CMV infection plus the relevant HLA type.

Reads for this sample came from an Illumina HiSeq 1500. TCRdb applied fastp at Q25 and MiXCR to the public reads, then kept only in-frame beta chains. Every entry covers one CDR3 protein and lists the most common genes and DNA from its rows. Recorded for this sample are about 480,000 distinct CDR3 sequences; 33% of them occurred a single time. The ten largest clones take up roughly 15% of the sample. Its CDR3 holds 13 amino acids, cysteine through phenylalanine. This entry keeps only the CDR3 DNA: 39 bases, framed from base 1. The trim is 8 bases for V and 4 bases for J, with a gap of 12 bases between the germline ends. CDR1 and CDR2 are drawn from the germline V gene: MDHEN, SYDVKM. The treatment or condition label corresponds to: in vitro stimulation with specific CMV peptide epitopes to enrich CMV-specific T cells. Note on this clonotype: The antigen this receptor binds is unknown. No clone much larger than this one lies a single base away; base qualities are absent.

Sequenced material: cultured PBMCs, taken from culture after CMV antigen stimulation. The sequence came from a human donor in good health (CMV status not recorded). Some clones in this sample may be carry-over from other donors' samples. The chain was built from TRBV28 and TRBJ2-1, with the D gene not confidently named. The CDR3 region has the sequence CASGGRLYNEQFF. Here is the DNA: TGTGCCAGCGGCGGCCGGTTGTACAATGAGCAGTTCTTC.